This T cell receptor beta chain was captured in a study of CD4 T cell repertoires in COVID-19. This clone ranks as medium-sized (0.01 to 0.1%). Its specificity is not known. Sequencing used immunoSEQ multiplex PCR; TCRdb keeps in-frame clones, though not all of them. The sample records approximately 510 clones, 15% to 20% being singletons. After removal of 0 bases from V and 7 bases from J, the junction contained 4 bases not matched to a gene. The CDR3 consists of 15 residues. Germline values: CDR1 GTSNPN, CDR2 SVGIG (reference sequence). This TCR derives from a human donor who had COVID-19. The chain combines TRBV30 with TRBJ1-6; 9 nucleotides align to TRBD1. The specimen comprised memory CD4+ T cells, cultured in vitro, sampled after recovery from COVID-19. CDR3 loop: CAWSVGTGKNSPLHF. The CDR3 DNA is TGTGCCTGGAGTGTAGGGACAGGGAAGAATTCACCCCTCCACTTT.